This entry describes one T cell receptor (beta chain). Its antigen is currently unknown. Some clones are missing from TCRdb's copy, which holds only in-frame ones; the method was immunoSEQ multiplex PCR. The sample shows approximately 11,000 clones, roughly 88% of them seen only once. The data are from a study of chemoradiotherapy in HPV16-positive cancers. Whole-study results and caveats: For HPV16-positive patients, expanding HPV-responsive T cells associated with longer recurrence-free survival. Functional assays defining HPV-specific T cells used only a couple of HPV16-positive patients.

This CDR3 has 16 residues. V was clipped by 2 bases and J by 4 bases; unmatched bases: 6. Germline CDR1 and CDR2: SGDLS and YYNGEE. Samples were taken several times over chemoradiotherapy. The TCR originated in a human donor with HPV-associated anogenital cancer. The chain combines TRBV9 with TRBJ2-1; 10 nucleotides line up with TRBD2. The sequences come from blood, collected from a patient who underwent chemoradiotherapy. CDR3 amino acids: CASSVGLAGEYNEQFF. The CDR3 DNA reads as TGTGCCAGCAGCGTGGGGCTAGCGGGGGAGTACAATGAGCAGTTCTTC.